This T cell receptor beta chain was profiled in a study of identical twins. The study's findings and limits: Researchers caution that invariant MAIT and iNKT cells could partly confound zero-insertion analyses. Clonotypes of the beta chain that were abundant in cord blood carried fewer insertions (memory repertoires showed none). Conclusions were drawn cross-sectionally by statistical analysis, without following the same donors.

The CDR3 is made up of 16 amino acids. Deletions cut 4 bases from V and 7 bases from J, with 20 bases between. CDR1 is MNHEY, CDR2 SMNVEV, per germline (reference sequence). Unique molecular identifiers were in the cDNA, with template-switch universal primer binding. TCRdb ran MiXCR on the 5' RACE reads and lists one entry per CDR3 protein. This repertoire shows more than 250,000 distinct CDR3 sequences, about 8.3% found once; its top ten account for more than 2%. This clonotype turned up a few times. Its antigen is as yet unknown. These same records also appear under a second study, on yellow fever vaccine responses in identical twins.

Sample: memory (CD45RO+) T cells sorted from blood. This chain links TRBV27 with TRBJ1-5, with D possibly being TRBD1 (5 bases). This TCR came from a woman between 18 and 29 years old in good health. CDR3 amino acids: CASSSVRAPLGQPQHF. The CDR3 coding sequence is TGTGCCAGCAGTTCCGTCAGGGCCCCTCTGGGACAGCCCCAGCATTTT.